The clone carrying this TCR beta chain was seen ten or more times. Antigen specificity is unknown. This entry is derived from a study of T cells in Graves' hyperthyroidism and ophthalmopathy. Study at large: Staff took peripheral blood when the initial diagnosis was made, before any treatment began.

What was amplified from RNA transcripts were TCR beta CDR3 regions. First-round RT-PCR targeting the TCR CDR3 was performed with the HTBI primer set. TCRdb re-analysed the multiplex PCR reads in MiXCR, keeping a single row per CDR3 protein. The sample yields about 530,000 distinct CDR3 sequences, over 15% seen once. This CDR3 is 17 amino acids long. With 4 bases removed from V and 0 bases from J, the gap between germline ends came to 18 bases. Those patients with uncontrolled infection, other autoimmune disease, pregnancy or lactation were excluded. Study-level findings and limits: Ophthalmopathy and stable hyperthyroidism were separated by a 13 V-J model.

Sequences were obtained from blood. This TCR came from a young woman with Graves' ophthalmopathy. The gene calls are TRBV12-3 or TRBV12-4 and TRBJ1-2; no clear D. CDR3 loop: CASSSFEPSLTNYGYTF. The CDR3 region has the DNA TGTGCCAGCAGTTCCTTTGAACCCTCCCTTACTAACTATGGCTACACCTTC.